This TCR beta chain was recorded in a study of beta chain features in type 1 diabetes. Overall study results and limits: All four CD4+ subsets from Type 1 diabetes patients carried moderately but significantly shorter TCRB CDR3s.

The CDR3 loop spans 14 amino acids. The V end was cut by 0 bases, the J end by 2 bases, with 8 bases between. Germline CDR1 reads LGHNA; CDR2 reads YSLEER. This clone was picked up a small number of times. Its antigen is undetermined. Expressed TCRB transcripts were sequenced because the isolated RNA had all been reverse transcribed beforehand. Here immunoSEQ multiplex PCR was the method, and the copy in TCRdb shows in-frame clones only, minus some. The table has 500,000 to 800,000 clones, approximately 13% seen once. The sequence derives from a man aged 30 to 39 with type 1 diabetes. This chain uses TRBV4-3 with TRBJ2-7; tentatively, D is TRBD1 (6 bases). The sample taken for sequencing was naive CD4+ T cells from blood. The CDR3 DNA reads TGCGCCAGCAGCCAAGACAGGGGTACCTACGAGCAGTACTTC. This codes for CASSQDRGTYEQYF.